Here is one T cell receptor (beta chain) with its context. Its antigen is still unknown. Per-base qualities were not stored, and no clone one base away is much larger. Whole blood was collected in K2EDTA tubes by collaborating institutions according to the institutions' own protocols. For TCRbeta analysis, collaborators shipped samples as frozen whole blood, isolated PBMCs, or DNA extracted from either of those sample types. This specimen belongs to a study of blood T cell repertoires in COVID-19 (dated by TCRdb to 2018 to 2020). About the study as a whole: Samples covering the acute and convalescent phases of COVID-19 were provided by collaborators in the United States, Italy and Spain. A freely available public database, intended as a resource for researchers studying the immune response to SARS-CoV-2, is where the repertoires were released. A de-identified subject ID, COVID-19 status, age in years and sex were almost always included in the sample metadata. Where available, HLA class I and class II types were obtained from metadata supplied by the sample provider rather than from assay-based typing. The prospective study material was composed of cDNA or gDNA derived from T cells, B-cell-depleted T cells, or PBMCs. Samples came from the ongoing ImmuneRACE study (first 160 participants) plus 1,254 subjects from 6 global collaborators. Deeply sampled blood TCRbeta repertoires from subjects exposed to, actively infected with, or recovered from COVID-19 were included in the dataset.

Paper-wide results and their limitations: The amount of clinical and demographic metadata varied by source and participant and was provided uncurated.

Sequences SGDLS (CDR1) and YYNGEE (CDR2) are obtained from the germline V gene. Ends trimmed: V by 3 bases, J by 3 bases; bases unmatched to a gene: 20. From its cysteine to its phenylalanine, the CDR3 spans 19 amino acids. Only CDR3 DNA is held: 57 bases, read in frame from base 1. TCRbeta CDR3 regions were amplified from genomic DNA by means of the immunoSEQ Assay, a bias-controlled multiplex PCR. For the original study's pipeline: Nucleated cell counts per sample were estimated from amplification of reference gene primers within the assay. To quantify the absolute abundance of each unique TCRbeta CDR3 rearrangement, sequence reads were collapsed and filtered. Productive Simpson clonality was computed per sample as the square root of Simpson's diversity index over productive rearrangements. In its TCRdb copy, this immuneACCESS table keeps in-frame sequences only and misses some clones. Where compared with another copy, unresolved V genes explain less than half of these, and the others have no known cause. That table furnishes V, J and clone size, whereas the DNA furnished D and trimming. The sample contains 50,000 to 70,000 clones, around 76% of them found a single time. The ten biggest clones cover about 20% of the sample.

The sequence came from a man aged 45-65 years with active or convalescent COVID-19. This receptor chain uses TRBV9 and TRBJ1-1, with 7 middle bases fitting TRBD1. Sequencing was performed on peripheral blood. CDR3 region: CASSADTGVVHPGDTEAFF. The nucleotide sequence is TGTGCCAGCAGCGCCGACACAGGGGTGGTTCATCCTGGGGACACTGAAGCTTTCTTT.